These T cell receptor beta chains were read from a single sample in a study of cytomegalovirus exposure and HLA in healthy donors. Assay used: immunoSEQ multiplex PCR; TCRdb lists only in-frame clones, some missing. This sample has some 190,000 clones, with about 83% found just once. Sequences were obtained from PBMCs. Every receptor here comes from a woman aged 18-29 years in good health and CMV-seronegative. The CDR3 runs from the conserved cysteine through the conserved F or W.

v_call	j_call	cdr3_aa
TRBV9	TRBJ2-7	CASSVASGLAGTSYEQYF
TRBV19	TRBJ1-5	CATSGGQVYSNQPQHF
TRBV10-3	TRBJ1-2	CAISESGLSYGYTF
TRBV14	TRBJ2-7	CASTPGTGAYEQYF
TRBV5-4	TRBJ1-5	CASSLAGEGQPQHF
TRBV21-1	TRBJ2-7	CASSKHRDSEQYF
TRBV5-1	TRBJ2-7	CASSLGRNYEQYF
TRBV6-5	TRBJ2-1	CASSRRDRNYNEQFF
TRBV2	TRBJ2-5	CASKEGGLQETQYF
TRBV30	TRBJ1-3	CAWSAGSAGNTIYF
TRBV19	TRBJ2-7	CASSISRALSYEQYF
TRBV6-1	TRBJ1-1	CASSRQGTTEAFF
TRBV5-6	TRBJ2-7	CASSLDQGPYEQYF
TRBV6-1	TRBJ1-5	CASSEQNRANQPQHF
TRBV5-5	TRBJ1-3	CASSLDRGMNTIYF
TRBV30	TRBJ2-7	CAWREGLVYEQYF
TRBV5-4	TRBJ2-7	CASSLGLAGELTEQYF
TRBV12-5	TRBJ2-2	CASGLSLAGSGELFF
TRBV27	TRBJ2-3	CASSLNTGWGDTQYF
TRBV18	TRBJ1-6	CASSPQQGPLNSPLHF
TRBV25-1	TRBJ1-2	CASALEGTYGYTF
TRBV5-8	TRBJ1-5	CASSSLGFGQARPQHF
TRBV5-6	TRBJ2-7	CASSPGQFYEQYF
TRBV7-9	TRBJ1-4	CASSLVGLNEKLFF
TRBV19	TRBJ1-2	CASSIKPGDYGYTF
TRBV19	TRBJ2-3	CASSFQVSTDTQYF
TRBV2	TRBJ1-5	CASQDGVGQPQHF
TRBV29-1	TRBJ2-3	CSVRERASDTQYF
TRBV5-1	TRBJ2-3	CASSLFGTSGGTADTQYF
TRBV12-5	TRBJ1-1	CASGLVPEVAPEAFF
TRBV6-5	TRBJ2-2	CASSTRSGTGELFF
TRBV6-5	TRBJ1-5	CASSYGAAGNQPQHF
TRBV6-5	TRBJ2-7	CASSLGPLAGTYEQYF
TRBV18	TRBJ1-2	CASSPPNRGYGYTF
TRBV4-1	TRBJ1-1	CASMRALMNTEAFF
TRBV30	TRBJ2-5	CAWSVRGGQETQYF
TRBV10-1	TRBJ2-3	CASSESTGGRTDTQYF
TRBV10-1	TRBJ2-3	CASSSGTPLGTDTQYF
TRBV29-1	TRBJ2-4	CSAILAGGVGKNIQYF
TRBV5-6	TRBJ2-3	CASSLRLAGAADTQYF
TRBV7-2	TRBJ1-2	CASSLAKAGSNYGYTF
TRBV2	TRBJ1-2	CASSENSPNYGYTF
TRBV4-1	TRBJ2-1	CASSHITPEGPYNEQFF
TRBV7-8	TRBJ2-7	CASRRRGRLSYEQYF
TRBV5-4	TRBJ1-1	CASSPRQGGRNTEAFF
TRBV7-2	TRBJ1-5	CASSLITGGGQPQHF
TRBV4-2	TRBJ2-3	CASSQEVGGADTQYF
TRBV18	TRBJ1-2	CASSPPGEVNYGYTF
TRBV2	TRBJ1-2	CASSRQYGYTF
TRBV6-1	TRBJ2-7	CASSGRDRGSYEQYF
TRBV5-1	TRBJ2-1	CASSLARQGHEQFF
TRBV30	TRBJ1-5	CAWRSGQADQPQHF
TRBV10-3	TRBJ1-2	CAISESEGGGYGYTF